This T cell receptor beta chain was identified in a study of OX40 agonist ivuxolimab in advanced cancers. Study overall: Averaging about 60 years in age, with a range of about 23 to 79, the cohort was about 85% male. Points from the study as a whole: Clonal expansion was among the lowest in partial responders at 0.1-3.0 mg/kg, especially CD8+.

V trimming: 6 bases; J trimming: 4 bases; junction bases outside the gene matches: 3. CDR1 is MNHEY and CDR2 is SVGAGI in the germline V gene. This CDR3 is built from 14 residues. Only one count was recorded for this clone. Its target is unknown. TCRdb's copy holds only in-frame clones and misses some; the assay was immunoSEQ multiplex PCR. The sample carries about 35,000 clones, about four fifths recorded once. This clonotype originated in an adult with an advanced solid tumor such as melanoma, head and neck, liver or kidney cancer. The chain recombines TRBV6-5 with TRBJ1-5; 10 bases are a match to TRBD1. The sample here was CD4+ or CD8+ T cells sorted from blood, taken in a trial of the OX40 agonist ivuxolimab. CDR3 sequence: CASRDRGSNQPQHF. CDR3 nucleotides: TGTGCCAGCAGGGACAGGGGGTCAAATCAGCCCCAGCATTTT.